This paragraph covers one T cell receptor (beta chain) sequence. The data stem from a study of blood T cell repertoires in COVID-19. Clones were read by immunoSEQ multiplex PCR, and TCRdb kept only the in-frame ones, dropping some. The sample holds roughly 400,000 clones, 88% seen once. Trimming cost V 0 bases and J 5 bases, with 15 bases left between them. The CDR3 runs 15 residues. The germline V gene encodes CDR1 SGDLS and CDR2 YYNGEE. The TCR sequence derives from a woman aged 40 to 50 with acute COVID-19. The chain recombines TRBV9 with TRBJ2-7, with D hard to call. The sample comprised PBMCs or T cells enriched from blood (not recorded which). The CDR3 loop reads CASSVGGVLLDEQYF. In nucleotides, the CDR3 is TGTGCCAGCAGCGTAGGAGGAGTCCTTCTCGACGAGCAGTACTTC.